This T cell receptor (beta chain) was observed in a study of blood T cell repertoires in COVID-19. Study-level background: Acute and convalescent COVID-19 samples came from the United States, Italy and Spain.

Only in-frame clones appear in the TCRdb table, and some are missing; sequencing was by immunoSEQ multiplex PCR. In the table there are a few hundred thousand clones, 85% to 90% of which are singletons. Germline V lookup: CDR1 MNHNS, CDR2 SASEGT. The CDR3 covers 13 residues. The ends were cut back, 0 bases at V and 4 bases at J, with 6 bases in the middle. The gene calls are TRBV6-1 and TRBJ1-2; D is ambiguous. The sequenced sample consisted of peripheral blood. The receptor's source is a man aged 55-75 years with acute or convalescent COVID-19. CDR3 nucleotide sequence: TGTGCCAGCAGTGAAGCGCGTCGCTATGGCTACACCTTC. Protein sequence: CASSEARRYGYTF.